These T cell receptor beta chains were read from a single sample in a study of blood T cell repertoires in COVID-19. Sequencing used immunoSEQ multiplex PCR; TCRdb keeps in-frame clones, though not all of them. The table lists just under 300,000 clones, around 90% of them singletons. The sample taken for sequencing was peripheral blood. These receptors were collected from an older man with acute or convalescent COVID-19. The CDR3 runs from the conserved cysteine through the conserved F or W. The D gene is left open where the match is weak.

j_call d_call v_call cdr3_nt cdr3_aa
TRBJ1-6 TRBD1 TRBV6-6 TGTGCCAGCATGGCAGGGGGCGGCAATTCACCCCTCCACTTT CASMAGGGNSPLHF
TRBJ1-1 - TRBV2 TGTGCCAGCAGTCTGACAGCTACGAACACTGAAGCTTTCTTT CASSLTATNTEAFF
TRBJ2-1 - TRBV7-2 TGTGCCAGCAGGAGGGATCGGTCCTACAATGAGCAGTTCTTC CASRRDRSYNEQFF
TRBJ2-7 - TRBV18 TGTGCCAGCTCACCTTACCGGACAGAGAGCTACGAGCAGTACTTC CASSPYRTESYEQYF
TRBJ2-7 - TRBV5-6 TGTGCCAGCAGCTTCAAAAACTACGAGCAGTACTTC CASSFKNYEQYF
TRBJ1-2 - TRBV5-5 TGTGCCAGCAGCTTTATAAGGGGTGGCTACACCTTC CASSFIRGGYTF
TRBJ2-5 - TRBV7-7 TGTGCCAGCAGCCCAAGGACCTACGGGGGCCAAGAGACCCAGTACTTC CASSPRTYGGQETQYF
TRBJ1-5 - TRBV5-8 TGTGCCAGCACATTCAATCAGCCCCAGCATTTT CASTFNQPQHF
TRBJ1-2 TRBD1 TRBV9 TGTGCCAGCAGCGTGTTAAGCCCTCGAGGGGGCAACTATGGCTACACCTTC CASSVLSPRGGNYGYTF
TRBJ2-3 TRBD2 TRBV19 TGTGCCAGTAGTCATACGGGAGGCGGCACAGATACGCAGTATTTT CASSHTGGGTDTQYF
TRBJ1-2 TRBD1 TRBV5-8 TGTGCCAGCAGCTTACTAAGGGACAGTAAAACTAACTATGGCTACACCTTC CASSLLRDSKTNYGYTF